The T cell receptor (beta chain) described here comes from a study of vaccination and CD4 T cells after COVID-19. The treatment is: roughly nine-day PBMC culture with coronavirus spike peptide pools or control peptides (ViraFEST assay). The germline V and J ends were trimmed by 0 bases and 2 bases, with 11 bases remaining between them. The germline V gene has CDR1 SGHNT and CDR2 YENEEA. The CDR3 loop spans 17 amino acids. Worth noting for this clonotype: Its antigen is not known.

An Oncomine TCR Beta short-read assay was used to sequence the DNA from cultured CD4+ T cells. TCRdb itself ran the PCR reads through MiXCR, one entry per CDR3 protein. This table holds approximately 15,000 distinct CDR3 sequences, 78% found once. The TCR was taken from a human donor who received a COVID-19 vaccine. This chain uses TRBV11-3 with TRBJ2-6; D gene ambiguous. The specimen was CD4+ T cells from blood, cultured in vitro, collected after SARS-CoV-2 vaccination. This CDR3 reads CASSLDRLGAGANVLTF. CDR3 in DNA: TGTGCCAGCAGCTTAGATCGTCTAGGCGCTGGGGCCAACGTCCTGACTTTC.